This TCR beta chain was observed in a study of shared clonotypes between healthy human individuals. Deep was the level used in running the assay. Sorted-subset replicate PCR reactions contained roughly 210 ng DNA, corresponding to about 30,000 T cell genomes. The repertoire was sequenced with immunoSEQ multiplex PCR; TCRdb's copy has only in-frame clones and lacks some. Among 2 million to 2.5 million clones listed, approximately 94% were seen once. A remark on this clone: Antigen specificity is unknown.

Study-level points and caveats: In this cohort, only blood was sampled, and tissue repertoires likely differ. Generally, estimated richness proved larger in naive subsets than it did in memory subsets.

This TCR derives from a man younger than 35 in good health. Material: naive CD4+ T cells sorted from blood. The subset denotes: CD45RA+ positively selected.

The CDR3 is CASSLEASSETQYF. In DNA form, the CDR3 reads TGCGCCAGCAGCTTGGAGGCTAGCTCGGAGACCCAGTACTTC. The chain recombines TRBV5-1 with TRBJ2-5, with D perhaps TRBD2 (5 bases). The CDR3 is 14 residues long. Germline CDR1 SGHRS, CDR2 YFSETQ. Trimming took 0 bases from V and 5 from J, leaving 11 bases between them.